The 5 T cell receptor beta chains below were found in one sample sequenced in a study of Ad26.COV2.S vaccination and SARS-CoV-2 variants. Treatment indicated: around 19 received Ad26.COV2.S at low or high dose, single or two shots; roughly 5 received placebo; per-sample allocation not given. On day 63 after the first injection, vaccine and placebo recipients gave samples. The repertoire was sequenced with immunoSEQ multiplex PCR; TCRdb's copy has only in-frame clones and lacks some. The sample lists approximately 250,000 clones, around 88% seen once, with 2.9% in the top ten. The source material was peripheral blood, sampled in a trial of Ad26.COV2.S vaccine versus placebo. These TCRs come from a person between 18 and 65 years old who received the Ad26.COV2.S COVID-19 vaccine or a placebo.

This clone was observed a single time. This chain's CDR3 is CASSLFATGIANTGELFF. The CDR3 DNA sequence: TGTGCCAGCAGCTTATTCGCGACAGGGATCGCGAACACCGGGGAGCTGTTTTTT. This chain uses TRBV7-2 with TRBJ2-2, with TRBD1 matching 7 bases. Unmatched junction bases numbered 9, after V lost 2 bases and J lost 0 bases. The CDR3 covers 18 residues. Germline values: CDR1 SGHTA, CDR2 FQGNSA.

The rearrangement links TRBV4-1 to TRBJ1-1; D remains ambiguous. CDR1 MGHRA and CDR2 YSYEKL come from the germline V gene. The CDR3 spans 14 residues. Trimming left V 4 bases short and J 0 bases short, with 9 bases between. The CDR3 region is CASSPSPMNTEAFF. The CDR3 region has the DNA TGCGCCAGCAGCCCGTCCCCCATGAACACTGAAGCTTTCTTT.

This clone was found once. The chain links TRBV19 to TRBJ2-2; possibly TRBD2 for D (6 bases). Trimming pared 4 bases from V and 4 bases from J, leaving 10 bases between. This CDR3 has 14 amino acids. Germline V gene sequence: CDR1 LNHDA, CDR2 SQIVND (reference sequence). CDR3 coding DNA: TGTGCCAGTAGTAGGGGAGGTGTCACCGGGGAGCTGTTTTTT. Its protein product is CASSRGGVTGELFF.

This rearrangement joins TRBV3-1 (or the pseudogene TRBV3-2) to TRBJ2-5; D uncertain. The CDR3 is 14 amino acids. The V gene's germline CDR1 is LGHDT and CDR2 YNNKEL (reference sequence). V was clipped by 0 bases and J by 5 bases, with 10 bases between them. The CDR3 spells CASSQESIRETQYF. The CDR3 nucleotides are TGTGCCAGCAGCCAAGAATCTATCAGGGAGACCCAGTACTTC.

CDR3 DNA sequence: TGTGCCATCAGCGGGACAGCCCAAGAGACCCAGTACTTC. Protein sequence: CAISGTAQETQYF. This chain links TRBV10-3 with TRBJ2-5; 7 nucleotides line up with TRBD1. Germline V gene lookup returns CDR1 ENHRY and CDR2 SYGVKD. There are 13 residues in the CDR3. The V segment lost 6 bases and the J segment 1 base; nucleotides outside the gene matches: 2.